This T cell receptor beta chain derives from a study of metastatic and nonmetastatic thyroid tumors. Study in general: Both malignant and benign thyroid patients supplied peripheral blood and tumor or nodule tissue samples, across which the repertoires of these patients were then compared.

TCRdb re-called clones from the PCR reads using MiXCR. The sample holds 72,000 or so clones, 18% seen once. Trimming removed 4 bases from V and 0 bases from J, with 14 bases in between. CDR1 is SGHRS and CDR2 is YFSETQ in the germline V gene. CDR3 length equals 15 residues. Every patient underwent thyroid surgery untreated. This clone was recorded only once. This sequence joins TRBV5-1 and TRBJ2-7; D unclear. Sequences were obtained from blood. This TCR was sampled from a female donor with papillary thyroid cancer or a benign thyroid nodule (not recorded which). Some clones in this sample may be carry-over from other donors' samples. This CDR3 is CASSKNGMSSYEQYF. The DNA of the CDR3 is TGCGCCAGCAGCAAAAACGGAATGAGCTCCTACGAGCAGTACTTC.